The 26 T cell receptor beta chains below come from one sample, sequenced in a study of blood T cells in healthy people across ages. Combining a sample-barcoded 5' primer with a J-beta primer mix, a second PCR ran for roughly 6 to 11 cycles. One entry per CDR3 protein results from TCRdb running MiXCR on the 5' RACE reads. The sample has around 990,000 distinct CDR3 sequences, approximately 26% seen once; the top ten hold approximately 0.79%. The same specimen was also included in a second study, on T cells of mothers and their children.

The sample taken for sequencing was blood. Receptor source: a girl aged 2-9 years in good health.

This clonotype was observed a handful of times. This chain links TRBV29-1 with TRBJ1-1; 8 nucleotides line up with TRBD1. Germline values: CDR1 SQVTM, CDR2 ANQGSEA. The CDR3 covers 14 residues. Trimming took 7 bases from V and 7 from J; bases not matched to a gene: 14. CDR3: CSAEPTGVDHEAFF. In DNA form, the CDR3 reads TGCAGCGCGGAACCGACAGGGGTTGACCATGAAGCTTTCTTT. Full variable domain (missing parts from reference TRBV29-1 and TRBJ1-1): SAVISQKPSRDICQRGTSLTIQCQVDSQVTMMFWYRQQPGQSLTLIATANQGSEATYESGFVIDKFPISRPNLTFSTLTVSNMSPEDSSIYLCSAEPTGVDHEAFFGQGTRLTVV.

A few counts support this clonotype. The chain employs TRBV2 and TRBJ1-3, with D unresolved. CDR3 length equals 15 residues. V was pared by 2 bases and J by 0 bases, with 8 bases between. Germline CDR1 and CDR2: SNHLY and FYNNEI. Here the CDR3 DNA reads TGTGCCAGCAGTGAAAACGGACCCTCTGGAAACACCATATATTTT. This gives the protein CASSENGPSGNTIYF.

This clonotype turned up a few times. The chain combines TRBV29-1 with TRBJ2-3; D gene ambiguous. Germline V gene data show CDR1 as SQVTM and CDR2 as ANQGSEA. This CDR3 spans 17 amino acids. V lost 1 base and J lost 0, with 17 bases in between. This CDR3 is CSVEGGPGVLSTDTQYF. CDR3 bases: TGCAGCGTTGAAGGGGGTCCGGGTGTCCTCAGCACAGATACGCAGTATTTT.

This clonotype showed up just a few times. The chain is built from TRBV18 and TRBJ1-2; D remains ambiguous. Germline V gene sequence: CDR1 KGHSH, CDR2 LQKENI. The CDR3 runs to 17 residues. Trimming took off 2 bases at V and 8 bases at J, with 24 bases between the two ends. Here the CDR3 DNA reads TGTGCCAGCTCACCAGAGGTTGGGCCAGAATCCTCTAGAGGCTACACCTTC. Translating it yields CASSPEVGPESSRGYTF. Full variable domain (missing parts from reference TRBV18 and TRBJ1-2): NAGVMQNPRHLVRRRGQEARLRCSPMKGHSHVYWYRQLPEEGLKFMVYLQKENIIDESGMPKERFSAEFPKEGPSILRIQQVVRGDSAAYFCASSPEVGPESSRGYTFGSGTRLTVV.

This clonotype was observed a handful of times. J is TRBJ2-5 and V is TRBV6-5; tentatively, D is TRBD2 (6 bases). Germline V gene sequence: CDR1 MNHEY, CDR2 SVGAGI. Trimming cost V 0 bases and J 4 bases, with 15 bases left between them. This CDR3 spans 16 amino acids. The CDR3 spells CASSYSGQGGGETQYF. The CDR3 DNA reads as TGTGCCAGCAGTTACTCGGGCCAGGGAGGTGGAGAGACCCAGTACTTC.

The J gene is TRBJ2-1, the V gene TRBV12-3 or TRBV12-4, with 11 bases aligning to TRBD1. With V trimmed by 6 bases and J by 7 bases, 8 bases remained unmatched. CDR3 size: 15 residues. As DNA, the CDR3 is TGTGCCAGCAGATCCAAGGACAGGGGGCAGAATGAGCAGTTCTTC. Protein: CASRSKDRGQNEQFF.

This chain links TRBV10-2 with TRBJ2-5, with 7 bases fitting TRBD2. The CDR3 sequence is 14 residues long. After removal of 4 bases from V and 3 bases from J, the junction contained 5 bases not matched to a gene. Germline V gives CDR1 WSHSY, CDR2 SAAADI. The CDR3 region has the DNA TGCGCCAGCAGTGTACCTGGGGGGGAAGAGACCCAGTACTTC. This codes for CASSVPGGEETQYF.

This chain links TRBV4-1 with TRBJ2-7, with D unclear. The CDR3 spans 13 residues. Germline lookup yields CDR1 MGHRA and CDR2 YSYEKL. V lost 1 base and J lost 2, with 6 bases in between. CDR3 protein: CASSQGLPYEQYF. CDR3 nucleotides: TGCGCCAGCAGCCAAGGACTTCCCTACGAGCAGTACTTC.

This chain joins TRBV20-1 and TRBJ1-1; perhaps TRBD1 as D (5 bases). The V end was cut by 7 bases, the J end by 11 bases, with 20 bases between. The CDR3 consists of 12 residues. Germline-derived CDR1 and CDR2 are DFQATT and SNEGSKA (reference sequence). The CDR3 here is CSGWEGRADAFF. The CDR3 region has the DNA TGCAGTGGGTGGGAGGGGCGAGCAGACGCTTTCTTT.

This clonotype was counted between two and nine times. This rearrangement joins TRBV5-6 to TRBJ2-7; weak D call: TRBD2 (6 bases). Trimming took 0 bases from V and 3 from J, leaving 10 bases between them. This CDR3 contains 14 residues. Germline lookup yields CDR1 SGHDT and CDR2 YYEEEE. CDR3 in amino acids: CASSLAGTFYEQYF. The CDR3 DNA is TGTGCCAGCAGCTTGGCCGGGACTTTCTACGAGCAGTACTTC. The full variable domain, completed using reference TRBV5-6 and TRBJ2-7, is DAGVTQSPTHLIKTRGQQVTLRCSPKSGHDTVSWYQQALGQGPQFIFQYYEEEERQRGNFPDRFSGHQFPNYSSELNVNALLLGDSALYLCASSLAGTFYEQYFGPGTRLTVT.

The chain recombines TRBV27 with TRBJ1-5; TRBD1 might be the D (6 bases). Germline assignment: CDR1 MNHEY and CDR2 SMNVEV (reference sequence). The V and J ends lost 3 bases and 5 bases respectively, with 11 bases between them. This CDR3 has 14 amino acids. In DNA form, the CDR3 reads TGTGCCAGCAGTTTTGGGACAAGCGATCAGCCCCAGCATTTT. It encodes CASSFGTSDQPQHF.

The chain uses TRBV5-1 and TRBJ1-5; D gene uncertain. The germline gives CDR1 SGHRS, CDR2 YFSETQ. This CDR3 region has 13 residues. V lost 3 bases and J 5 bases, leaving 9 bases between the germline ends. CDR3 nucleotides: TGCGCCAGCAGCTATTGGGGAGATCAGCCCCAGCATTTT. It codes for CASSYWGDQPQHF.

J is TRBJ2-5 and V is TRBV27; D perhaps matches TRBD2 (6 bases). The germline CDR1 and CDR2 sequences are MNHEY and SMNVEV (reference sequence). V was clipped by 6 bases and J by 5 bases, with 16 bases between them. The CDR3 has 14 residues. Written as DNA, the CDR3 is TGTGCCAGCAGCCCCGACTCGGGGGAGGAGACCCAGTACTTC. It specifies CASSPDSGEETQYF.

CDR3 protein: CASSQASPGQGVLDEQYF. CDR3 bases: TGCGCCAGCAGCCAAGCATCCCCGGGACAGGGTGTGTTGGACGAGCAGTACTTC. This chain connects TRBV4-1 to TRBJ2-7, with 9 bases matching TRBD1. V shed 1 base and J 5 bases; nucleotides not matched to a gene: 15. Germline-derived CDR1 and CDR2 are MGHRA and YSYEKL. The CDR3 has 18 amino acids.

V usage is TRBV12-3 or TRBV12-4 and J usage is TRBJ2-1; the D is unclear. The J call is doubtful: the DNA matches TRBJ2-7 better. CDR3 length equals 15 residues. The CDR3 DNA is TGTGCCAGCAGTTTGCCGACTGGCTTCTCCTACGAGCAGTACTTC. Encoded protein: CASSLPTGFSYEQYF.

CDR3 residues: CASSNREGTGVQETQYF. CDR3 coding DNA: TGTGCCAGCAGCAATAGAGAAGGGACAGGAGTCCAAGAGACCCAGTACTTC. The chain links TRBV21-1 to TRBJ2-5; TRBD1, the table's D call, lacks a check against the DNA. TRBV21-1 corresponds to a pseudogene. The CDR3 extends over 17 amino acids.

This chain joins TRBV7-9 and TRBJ1-1; no reliable D call. The germline V gene encodes CDR1 SEHNR and CDR2 FQNEAQ (reference sequence). The CDR3 has 13 amino acids. The V end lost 5 bases, the J end lost 6 bases, and 13 bases lay between the germline ends. CDR3 nucleotides: TGTGCCAGCAGCCTGACCGCCGCCCCTGAAGCTTTCTTT. Protein sequence: CASSLTAAPEAFF.

This sequence joins TRBV15 and TRBJ2-5, with 7 bases fitting TRBD2. The assigned J gene may be wrong: the sequence end matches TRBJ2-7 better. CDR1 is LNHNV and CDR2 is YYDKDF in the germline V gene (reference sequence). This CDR3 spans 15 amino acids. CDR3: CATSTAGGSPYEQYF. The CDR3 region has the DNA TGTGCCACCAGCACCGCCGGGGGGTCTCCCTACGAGCAGTACTTC.

The CDR3 sequence is CASSLQGVGAEAFF. The CDR3 DNA sequence: TGTGCCAGCAGCCTCCAGGGTGTTGGCGCTGAAGCTTTCTTT. The chain couples TRBV11-3 to TRBJ1-1; maybe TRBD1 (5 bases). The germline gives CDR1 SGHNT, CDR2 YENEEA. The CDR3 length is 14 residues. V lost 5 bases to trimming and J lost 6 bases, with 16 bases between them.

The V call is TRBV27, the J call TRBJ1-4, with 7 bases aligning to TRBD1. Germline CDR1 reads MNHEY; CDR2 reads SMNVEV (reference sequence). The CDR3 consists of 13 residues. Germline trimming cut 7 bases from V and 4 bases from J; bases unmatched to any gene: 3. Here the CDR3 DNA reads TGTGCCAGCACGGGACAGCTTAATGAAAAACTGTTTTTT. It specifies CASTGQLNEKLFF.

The gene calls are TRBV29-1 and TRBJ2-1; no definite D call. V dropped 5 bases and J dropped 8 bases, with 16 bases sitting between them. Germline loops: CDR1 SQVTM, CDR2 ANQGSEA. This CDR3 contains 13 residues. The CDR3 DNA is TGCAGCGTTTTCGGATATAAGGGCGATGAGCAGTTCTTC. The encoded protein is CSVFGYKGDEQFF.

Regarding this clonotype: An end of the junction differs from the germline gene, which may be a read error. J is TRBJ2-5 and V is TRBV12-3 or TRBV12-4; the D is unclear. The DNA end lines up better with TRBJ2-1; the J call may be wrong. The CDR3 totals 14 residues. CDR3 DNA: TGCGCCAGCAGTCCCGTTGTTCCTTACAATGAGCAGTTCTTC. As protein: CASSPVVPYNEQFF.

This clonotype was seen a few times. The rearrangement joins TRBV25-1 to TRBJ2-3; D perhaps matches TRBD2 (6 bases). Germline V gene sequence: CDR1 MGHDK, CDR2 SYGVNS. Deletions cut 3 bases from V and 1 base from J, with 17 bases between. The CDR3 runs to 17 residues. For the CDR3, the DNA is TGTGCCAGCAGTGACGCCTCACCCGGGACTCGCACAGATACGCAGTATTTT. It encodes CASSDASPGTRTDTQYF.

V usage is TRBV5-1 and J usage is TRBJ2-7; the D gene is possibly TRBD1 (6 bases). The length of the CDR3 is 14 residues. Trimming removed 4 bases at V and 2 bases at J, with 13 bases between. CDR1 is SGHRS, CDR2 YFSETQ, per germline. The CDR3 is CASSTYYRAYEQYF. In nucleotides, the CDR3 is TGCGCCAGCAGCACCTACTACAGGGCCTACGAGCAGTACTTC. Full variable domain (remainder filled in from reference TRBV5-1 and TRBJ2-7): KAGVTQTPRYLIKTRGQQVTLSCSPISGHRSVSWYQQTPGQGLQFLFEYFSETQRNKGNFPGRFSGRQFSNSRSEMNVSTLELGDSALYLCASSTYYRAYEQYFGPGTRLTVT.

This clonotype showed up just a few times. The chain couples TRBV14 to TRBJ2-5, with TRBD2 identical over 9 bases. The end of the DNA fits TRBJ2-1 better, so the J call may be wrong. The CDR3 totals 16 residues. Germline V CDR1 and CDR2: SGHDN, FVKESK. In DNA, the CDR3 is TGTGCCAGCAGCCAAGATCGTTTAGCGGGAGAACGCGAGCAGTTCTTC. It specifies CASSQDRLAGEREQFF.

This clonotype was recorded a few times. J is TRBJ2-5 and V is TRBV18; no clear D. Trimming removed 0 bases at V and 1 base at J, with 6 bases between. The CDR3 totals 14 residues. From germline, CDR1 is KGHSH and CDR2 LQKENI. The CDR3: CASSPPRTQETQYF. The CDR3 DNA is TGTGCCAGCTCACCACCCCGGACCCAAGAGACCCAGTACTTC.